The clone carrying this T cell receptor beta chain was seen more than once but under ten times. No antigen is known for it. With 5 bases removed from V and 6 bases from J, the gap between germline ends came to 23 bases. CDR1 and CDR2 (germline): SGHDN, FVKESK. This CDR3 is built from 16 residues. A unique molecular identifier was carried by every single TCR cDNA molecule. TCRdb used MiXCR to reprocess the 5' RACE reads, holding one entry per CDR3 protein. This repertoire shows roughly 100,000 distinct CDR3 sequences, approximately 8.9% found once; its top ten account for around 7%. The sample originates from a study of spatial heterogeneity in lung cancer. The wider study: Alpha-chain sequences were consistently detected in smaller numbers than beta-chain sequences.

Time point specified: sample taken at primary tumor resection. Without sorting, whole RNA was sequenced from tumor, nontumor lung or frozen PBMC. A total of fewer than 80 untreated early-stage non-small cell lung cancer patients served as donors. Findings and limits, study-wide: Ubiquitous, expanded tumor-derived TCRs were more frequently observed in blood at resection than at follow-up.

The receptor's source is a male donor with early-stage non-small cell lung cancer. The chain links TRBV14 to TRBJ2-7, with TRBD2 as a possible D gene (7 bases). The starting material was PBMCs, obtained at surgery. The CDR3 coding sequence is TGTGCCAGCAGCTCGCGCGGGGGCCATCACGTCTCCGAGCAGTACTTC. Translated, it gives CASSSRGGHHVSEQYF.